This TCR beta chain was retrieved from a study of CD8+ T cells in alopecia areata. The treatment is: oral pan-JAK inhibitor, 5-10 mg twice daily. V was trimmed by 5 bases and J by 1 base, leaving 21 bases between them. The CDR3 runs to 18 residues. Germline loops: CDR1 SEHNR, CDR2 FQNEAQ (reference sequence). As the sequencing template, cDNA was produced by extracting RNA and reverse transcribing it. Profiled with immunoSEQ multiplex PCR; TCRdb holds only in-frame clones, not every one. The sample has 150,000 to 250,000 clones, 55% to 75% seen once; the top ten hold 5.5%. The sequences come from CD4+ T cells sorted from blood, collected at week 24, from a patient treated with tofacitinib. J is TRBJ1-5 and V is TRBV7-9, with a possible D match to TRBD1 (5 bases). This TCR came from a human donor with alopecia areata. The DNA of the CDR3 is TGTGCCAGCAGCCTAACCAAAGGTGGAGGGGTAAGCAATCAGCCCCAGCATTTT. As protein: CASSLTKGGGVSNQPQHF.